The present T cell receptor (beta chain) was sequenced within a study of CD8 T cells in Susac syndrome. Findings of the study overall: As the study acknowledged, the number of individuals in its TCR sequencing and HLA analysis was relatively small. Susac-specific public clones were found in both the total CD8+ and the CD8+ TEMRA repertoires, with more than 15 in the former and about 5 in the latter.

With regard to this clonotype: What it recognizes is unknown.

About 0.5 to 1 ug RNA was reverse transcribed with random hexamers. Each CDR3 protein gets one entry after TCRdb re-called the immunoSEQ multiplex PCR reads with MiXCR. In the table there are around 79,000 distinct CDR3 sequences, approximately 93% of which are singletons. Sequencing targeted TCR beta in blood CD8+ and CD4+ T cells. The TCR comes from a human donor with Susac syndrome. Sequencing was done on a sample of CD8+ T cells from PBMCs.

Written as DNA, the CDR3 is TGTGCCAGCAGCCAGCGGAGTTACGAGCAGTACTTC. This sequence encodes CASSQRSYEQYF. V and J are TRBV7-9 and TRBJ2-7; D is perhaps TRBD2 (5 bases). The germline gives CDR1 SEHNR, CDR2 FQNEAQ (reference sequence). The CDR3 has 12 amino acids. V lost 5 bases, J lost 4 bases, and 9 bases lay in between.